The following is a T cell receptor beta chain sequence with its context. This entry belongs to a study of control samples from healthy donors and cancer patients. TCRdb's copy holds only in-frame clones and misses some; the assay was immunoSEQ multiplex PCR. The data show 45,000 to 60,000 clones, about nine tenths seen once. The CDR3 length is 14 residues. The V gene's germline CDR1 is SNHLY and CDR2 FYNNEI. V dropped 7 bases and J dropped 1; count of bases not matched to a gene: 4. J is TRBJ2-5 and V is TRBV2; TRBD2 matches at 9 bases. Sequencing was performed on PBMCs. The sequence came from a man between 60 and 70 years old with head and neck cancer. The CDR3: CASKGLASQETQYF. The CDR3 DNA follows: TGTGCCAGCAAGGGACTAGCTTCCCAAGAGACCCAGTACTTC.